This TCR beta chain came from a study of T cell responses to AZD1222 COVID-19 vaccine. Study-wide results and limits: Of spike-specific TCRs, nearly half reportedly target regions left unmutated in variants. Most donors were white British, females outnumbered males, and clonal diversity was possibly underestimated. At 160-218 and 743-854, vaccine-associated CD4 TCRs were dominant, and they spanned spike. Only 6 or 7 individuals given AZD1222 were seropositive at baseline.

The CDR3 is 13 amino acids. The germline gives CDR1 SGHTA, CDR2 FQGNSA. With 7 bases removed from V and 8 bases from J, the gap between germline ends came to 14 bases. A word on this clone: Its antigen remains unidentified.

Sequenced by immunoSEQ multiplex PCR; TCRdb stores in-frame clones only, minus some. Of about 100,000 clones in the sample, around 95% were seen once. J is TRBJ2-2 and V is TRBV7-2; D remains unclear. Specimen: peripheral blood, collected on day 0 of AZD1222 vaccination. This receptor was identified in an adult in good health. The CDR3 loop reads CASNTPGWGELFF. CDR3 bases: TGTGCCAGCAACACCCCTGGCTGGGGGGAGCTGTTTTTT.